This T cell receptor (beta chain) is from a study of blood T cell repertoires in COVID-19. At the level of the study: Sites in the United States, Italy and Spain provided acute and convalescent COVID-19 samples.

Enrolled during active infection, Seattle patients were then followed longitudinally. The CDR3 has 19 residues. CDR1 is MNHNS, CDR2 SASEGT, per germline. V lost 4 bases to trimming and J lost 5 bases; unmatched junction nucleotides: 21. Measured with immunoSEQ multiplex PCR; TCRdb has only the in-frame clones, and not every one. The profile shows 150,000 to 200,000 clones, 81% of them singletons. The receptor's source is a woman between 40 and 50 years old with COVID-19, enrolled during active disease. The V call is TRBV6-1, the J call TRBJ2-5; 8 bases are shared with TRBD2. Sequencing used peripheral blood. The CDR3 DNA sequence: TGTGCCAGCAGTGTCGGCTCGGGTAGCGGGGCCAGATTGGGGGAGACCCAGTACTTC. Residues: CASSVGSGSGARLGETQYF.